Sequencing of this TCR beta chain was carried out in a study of blood T cell repertoires in COVID-19. Study details: Both acute and convalescent COVID-19 samples were obtained from the United States, Italy and Spain. From T cells, B-cell-depleted T cells, or PBMCs came the material, which was cDNA or gDNA.

The authors' processing: The assay estimated nucleated cells by amplifying reference gene primers. Measured with immunoSEQ multiplex PCR; TCRdb has only the in-frame clones, and not every one. D and trimming come from the DNA, and the V and J calls and clone size come from that table. This table holds roughly 60,000 clones, 85% found once. The V gene's germline CDR1 is SGHTA and CDR2 FQGTGA. With V trimmed by 5 bases and J by 7 bases, 10 bases remained unmatched. The CDR3 runs 16 residues. The J gene is TRBJ2-2, the V gene TRBV7-3; 10 bases agree with TRBD1. This TCR was recovered from a human donor in a cohort sampled during active COVID-19. Source material: peripheral blood. CDR3 sequence: CASSHPDRGRVGELFF. CDR3 DNA: TGTGCCAGCAGCCACCCCGACAGGGGGCGGGTCGGGGAGCTGTTTTTT.